This T cell receptor (beta chain) was documented in a study of blood T cell repertoires in COVID-19. Under the authors' procedure: How many nucleated cells were present was estimated from reference gene primer amplification. Using immunoSEQ multiplex PCR, the repertoire was profiled, and TCRdb retains in-frame clones only, with some absent. The V and J calls and clone size are taken from that table; D and trimming were inferred from the DNA. The sample has roughly 70,000 clones; around 90% are singletons. In this sample, this clone turned up a few times. The germline V gene encodes CDR1 LNHDA and CDR2 SQIVND (reference sequence). This CDR3 spans 14 amino acids. Trimming took 5 bases from V and 8 from J, leaving 17 bases between them.

V gene TRBV19 combines with J gene TRBJ2-3; unclear D gene. What was sequenced was peripheral blood. This clonotype was sampled from a woman aged 80 or older with active COVID-19. CDR3 loop: CASSPTEPLSTQYF. CDR3 bases: TGTGCCAGTAGTCCTACCGAACCTCTGAGTACGCAGTATTTT.